This T cell receptor (beta chain) is drawn from a study of T-cell reconstitution after alpha-beta-depleted transplantation in children. J was trimmed by 0 bases and V by 2 bases; bases with no gene match: 10. CDR3 length: 17 amino acids. Looked up from germline, CDR1 is SGHVS and CDR2 is FQNEAQ. It was with unique molecular identifiers that the TCRbeta library was prepared. TCRdb analysed the PCR reads with MiXCR anew, one entry per CDR3 protein. In the table there are about a million distinct CDR3 sequences, about 29% of which are singletons. The chain has TRBV7-8 and TRBJ2-7; TRBD1 agrees at 7 bases. Here the sequenced sample was PBMCs, mostly from graft donor cells, taken 360 days after TCRalphabeta/CD19-depleted stem cell transplant. This sequence was found in a boy under three years old who had a stem cell transplant for SCID, so the T cells may come from the graft donor. CDR3 bases: TGTGCCAGCAGCTTAAGGCCGAAGGGACAGCTCTCCTACGAGCAGTACTTC. Amino acid sequence: CASSLRPKGQLSYEQYF.